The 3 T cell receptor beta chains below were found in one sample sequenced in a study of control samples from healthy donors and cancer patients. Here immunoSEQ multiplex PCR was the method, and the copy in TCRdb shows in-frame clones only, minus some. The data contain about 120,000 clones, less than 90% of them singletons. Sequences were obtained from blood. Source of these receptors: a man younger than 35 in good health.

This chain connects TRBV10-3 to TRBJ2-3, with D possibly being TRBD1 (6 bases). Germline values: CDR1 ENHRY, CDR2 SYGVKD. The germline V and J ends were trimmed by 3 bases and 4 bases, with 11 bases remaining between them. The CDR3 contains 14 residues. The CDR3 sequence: CAISDVTGSDTQYF. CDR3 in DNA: TGTGCCATCAGTGACGTCACAGGGTCAGATACGCAGTATTTT.

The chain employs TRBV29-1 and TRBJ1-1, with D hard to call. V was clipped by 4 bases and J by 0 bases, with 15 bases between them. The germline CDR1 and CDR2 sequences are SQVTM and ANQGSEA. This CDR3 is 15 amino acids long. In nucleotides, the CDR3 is TGCAGCGTTGCAATATCCCCTGCATTGAACACTGAAGCTTTCTTT. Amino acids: CSVAISPALNTEAFF.

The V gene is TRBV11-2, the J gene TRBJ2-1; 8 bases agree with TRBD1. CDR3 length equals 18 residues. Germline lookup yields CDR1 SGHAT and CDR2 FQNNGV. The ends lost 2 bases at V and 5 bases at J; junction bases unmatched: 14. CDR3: CASSLFRPGQVRHNEQFF. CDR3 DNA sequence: TGTGCCAGCAGCTTATTCCGCCCGGGACAGGTGAGACACAATGAGCAGTTCTTC.